This T cell receptor beta chain is from a study of T cell changes during pregnancy in multiple sclerosis. The V and J ends lost 7 bases and 0 bases, in that order; junction bases with no gene match: 4. Germline CDR1 reads SQVTM; CDR2 reads ANQGSEA. CDR3 length: 14 residues. Some clones are missing from TCRdb's copy, which holds only in-frame ones; the method was immunoSEQ multiplex PCR. Among tens of thousands of clones listed, about 92% were seen once. The chain joins TRBV29-1 to TRBJ2-1; TRBD2 matches 9 bases. Sequencing was performed on CD4+ T cells from peripheral blood mononuclear cells, taken after pregnancy. This sequence was found in a female donor with multiple sclerosis, enrolled in a pregnancy study. CDR3 bases: TGCAGCGCCCTAGCGGGGAGCTCCTACAATGAGCAGTTCTTC. Translation: CSALAGSSYNEQFF.